The sequence of this T cell receptor beta chain was determined in a study of CD8+ T cells in alopecia areata. Note on this clone: The antigen remains unidentified.

General observations from the study: Whereas mice showed it more clearly, TCR sharing across patients was murkier, possibly because of HLA. Sequencing of scalp samples also captures resident alphabeta T cells of normal skin. Lesional scalp, notably in alopecia totalis/universalis, had clonality above that of normal scalp.

As the sequencing template, cDNA was produced by extracting RNA and reverse transcribing it. Libraries were prepared by immunoSEQ multiplex PCR; TCRdb keeps only in-frame clonotypes and omits some of them. The top ten clones hold 4.5% to 5% of a sample with roughly 150,000 clones, around 55% of them seen once. V was pared by 4 bases and J by 5 bases, with 4 bases of the junction left unmatched. CDR3 length: 12 residues. Germline CDR1 is SQVTM and CDR2 is ANQGSEA. The rearrangement links TRBV29-1 to TRBJ2-5; TRBD1 matches at 7 bases. The sequencing input was CD4+ T cells sorted from blood. This sequence was found in a human donor in good health. In nucleotides, the CDR3 is TGCAGCGTTGCGAGGGGGCCGGAGACCCAGTACTTC. Translation: CSVARGPETQYF.